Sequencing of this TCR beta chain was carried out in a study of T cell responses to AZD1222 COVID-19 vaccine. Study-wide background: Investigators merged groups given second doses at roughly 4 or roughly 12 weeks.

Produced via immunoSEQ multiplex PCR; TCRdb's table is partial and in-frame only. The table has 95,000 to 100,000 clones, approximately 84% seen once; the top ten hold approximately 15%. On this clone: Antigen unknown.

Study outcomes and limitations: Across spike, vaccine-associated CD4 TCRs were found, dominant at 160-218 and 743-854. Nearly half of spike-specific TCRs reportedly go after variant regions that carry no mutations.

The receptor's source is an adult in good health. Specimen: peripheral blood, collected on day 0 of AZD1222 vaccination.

CDR3 in amino acids: CARSLTGRKNQHF. As DNA, the CDR3 is TGTGCCAGAAGCTTGACGGGACGGAAAAACCAGCATTTT. The J gene is TRBJ1-5, the V gene TRBV5-3; TRBD1 is a possible D gene (5 bases). TRBV5-3 is treated as an ORF (open reading frame) with a function not yet certain. The CDR3 has 13 residues. Trimming removed 1 base from V and 12 bases from J, with 14 bases in between.